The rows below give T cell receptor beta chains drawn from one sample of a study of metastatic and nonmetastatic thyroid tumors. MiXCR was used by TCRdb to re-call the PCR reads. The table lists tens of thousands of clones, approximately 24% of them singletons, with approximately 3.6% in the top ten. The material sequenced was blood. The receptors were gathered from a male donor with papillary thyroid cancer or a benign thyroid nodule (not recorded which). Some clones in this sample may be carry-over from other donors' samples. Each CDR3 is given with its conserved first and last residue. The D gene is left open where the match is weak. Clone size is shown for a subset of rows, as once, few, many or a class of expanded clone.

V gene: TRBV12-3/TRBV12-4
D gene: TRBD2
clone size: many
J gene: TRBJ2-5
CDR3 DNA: TGTGCCAGCAGTTTGCGGCGGGGGGGGGGTGAGACCCAGTACTTC
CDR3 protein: CASSLRRGGGETQYF

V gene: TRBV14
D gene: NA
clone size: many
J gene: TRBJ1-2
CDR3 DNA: TGTGCCAGCAGCCAAGGGGCCCTCAGAGGAGGCTACACCTTC
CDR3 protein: CASSQGALRGGYTF

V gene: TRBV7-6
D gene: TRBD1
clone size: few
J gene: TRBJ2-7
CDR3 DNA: TGTGCCAGCAGCTTAGGGGGACAGTACGCCTACGAGCAGTACTTC
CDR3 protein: CASSLGGQYAYEQYF

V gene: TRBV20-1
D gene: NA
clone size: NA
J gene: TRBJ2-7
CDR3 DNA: TGCAGTGCTAGAGACGACGGATACTACGAGCAGTACTTC
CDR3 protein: CSARDDGYYEQYF

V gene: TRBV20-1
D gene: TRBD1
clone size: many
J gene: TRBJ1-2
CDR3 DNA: TGCAGTGCTAGAGAGGCCGGACAGGGGAGGAACTATGGCTACACCTTC
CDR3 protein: CSAREAGQGRNYGYTF

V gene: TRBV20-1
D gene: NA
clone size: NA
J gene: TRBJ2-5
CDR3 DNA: TGCAGTGCTCAGGACGGGGTGGACCCAAAAGAGACCGAGTACTTC
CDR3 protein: CSAQDGVDPKETEYF

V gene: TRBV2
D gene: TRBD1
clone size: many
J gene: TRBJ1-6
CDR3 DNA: TGTGCCGCTCGCGGGACAGTCAATAATTCACCCCTCCACTTT
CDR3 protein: CAARGTVNNSPLHF

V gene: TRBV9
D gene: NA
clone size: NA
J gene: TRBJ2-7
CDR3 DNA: TGTGCCCCAGAAGAAGAGCACGAGCAGTACTTC
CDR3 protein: CAPEEEHEQYF

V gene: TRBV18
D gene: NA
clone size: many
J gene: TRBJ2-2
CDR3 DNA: TGTGCCAGCTCACCAGCGAACACCGGGGAGCTGTTTTTT
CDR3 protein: CASSPANTGELFF

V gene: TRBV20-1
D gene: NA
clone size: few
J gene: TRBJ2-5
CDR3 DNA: TGCAGTGCTAGACGGCTAGCGTTTCGACAAGAGACCCAGTACTTC
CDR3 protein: CSARRLAFRQETQYF

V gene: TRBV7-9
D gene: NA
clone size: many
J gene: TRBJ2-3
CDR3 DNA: TGTGCCAGCAGCTTCGCAGATACGCAGTATTTT
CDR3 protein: CASSFADTQYF

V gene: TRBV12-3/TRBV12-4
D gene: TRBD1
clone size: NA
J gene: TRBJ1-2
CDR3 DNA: TGTGCCAGCAGTACCCAGGACAGGGAAAGGAATGGCTACACCTTC
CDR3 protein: CASSTQDRERNGYTF

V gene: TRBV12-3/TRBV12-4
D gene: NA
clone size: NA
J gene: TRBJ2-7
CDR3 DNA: TGTGCCAGCAGTTTCCAGGCGGACCACGAGCAGTACTTC
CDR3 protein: CASSFQADHEQYF

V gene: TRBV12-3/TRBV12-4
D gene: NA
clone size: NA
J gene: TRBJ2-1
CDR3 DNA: TGTGCCAGCAGCAGGTTGCGGGGGCAAGGTGAGCAGTTCTTC
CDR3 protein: CASSRLRGQGEQFF

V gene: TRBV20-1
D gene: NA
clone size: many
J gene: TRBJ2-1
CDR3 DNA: TGCAGTGCTAAGTCGGGGGCATACAATGAGCAGTTCTTC
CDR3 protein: CSAKSGAYNEQFF

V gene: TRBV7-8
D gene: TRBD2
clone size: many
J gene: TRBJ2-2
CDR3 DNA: TGTGCCAGCAGAGGACTAGCGGGTGCCACCGGGGAGCTGTTTTTT
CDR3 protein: CASRGLAGATGELFF

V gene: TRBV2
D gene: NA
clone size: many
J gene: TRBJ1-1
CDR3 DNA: TGTGCCAGCAGTCCCCCAGGGGCAACAAGTGAAGCTTTCTTT
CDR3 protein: CASSPPGATSEAFF

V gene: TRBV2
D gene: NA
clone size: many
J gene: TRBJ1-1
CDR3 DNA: TGTGCCAGCAGCGGGCGCGGGAACACTGAAGCTTTCTTT
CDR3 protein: CASSGRGNTEAFF

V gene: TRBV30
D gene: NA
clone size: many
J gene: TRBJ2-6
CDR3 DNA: TGTGCCTGTGCAAGGGCTGGGGCCAACGTCCTGACTTTC
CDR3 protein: CACARAGANVLTF

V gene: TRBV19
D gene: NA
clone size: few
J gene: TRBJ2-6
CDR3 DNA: TGTGCCAGTACCTCACCGGGCTCTGGGGCCAACGTCCTGACTTTC
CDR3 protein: CASTSPGSGANVLTF

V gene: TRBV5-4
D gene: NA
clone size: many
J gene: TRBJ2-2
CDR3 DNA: TGTGCCAGCGGCCGACAGCTTCCCCCACCCGGGGAGCTGTTTTTT
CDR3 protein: CASGRQLPPPGELFF

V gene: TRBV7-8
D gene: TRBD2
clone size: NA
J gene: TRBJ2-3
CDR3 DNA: TGTGCCAGCAGCTTCAGCGGGAGTACGGGGGATACGCAGTATTTT
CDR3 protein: CASSFSGSTGDTQYF

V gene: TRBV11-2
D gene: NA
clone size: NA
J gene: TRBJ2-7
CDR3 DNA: TGTGCCAGCAGCCGTAATGGGGGTGGGACTTCCTACGAGCAGTACTTC
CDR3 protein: CASSRNGGGTSYEQYF

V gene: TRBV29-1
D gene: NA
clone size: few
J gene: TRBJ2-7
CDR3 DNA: TGCAGCGTGGGACGGAGCTCCTACGAGCAGTACTTC
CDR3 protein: CSVGRSSYEQYF

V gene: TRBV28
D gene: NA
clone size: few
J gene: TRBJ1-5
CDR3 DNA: TGTGCCAGCAACCTTTGGAGCGGGGGCGGTCAGCCCCAGCATTTT
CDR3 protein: CASNLWSGGGQPQHF

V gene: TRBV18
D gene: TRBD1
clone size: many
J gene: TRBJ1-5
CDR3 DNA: TGTGCCAGCTCACCAAGACAGGGGAACAATCAGCCCCAGCATTTT
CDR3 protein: CASSPRQGNNQPQHF

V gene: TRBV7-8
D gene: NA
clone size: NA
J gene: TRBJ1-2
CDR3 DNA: TGTGCCAGCAGCTTAGGGTCCGGGAACTATGGCTACACCTTC
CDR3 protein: CASSLGSGNYGYTF

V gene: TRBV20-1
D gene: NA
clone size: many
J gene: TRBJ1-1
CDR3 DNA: TGCAGTGCTAGGTTAAGGGGCCCGAACACTGAAGCTTTCTTT
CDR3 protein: CSARLRGPNTEAFF

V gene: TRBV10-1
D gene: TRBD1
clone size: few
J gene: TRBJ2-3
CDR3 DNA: TGCGCCAGCAGTGAGGCGACAGGGGGTAGCACGTATACGCAGTATTTT
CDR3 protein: CASSEATGGSTYTQYF

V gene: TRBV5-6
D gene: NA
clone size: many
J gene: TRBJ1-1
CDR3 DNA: TGTGCCAGCAGCTTCCGACCCCACACTGAAGCTTTCTTT
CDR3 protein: CASSFRPHTEAFF

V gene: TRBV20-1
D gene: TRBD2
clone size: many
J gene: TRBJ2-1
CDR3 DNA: TGCAGTGCTCCCGGACTAGCGGGAGGGGTGTACAATGAGCAGTTCTTC
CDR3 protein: CSAPGLAGGVYNEQFF

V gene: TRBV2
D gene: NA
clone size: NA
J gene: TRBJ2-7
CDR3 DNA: TGTGCCAGCAGTTACGACACCCGCTATGAGCAGTACTTC
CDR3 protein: CASSYDTRYEQYF

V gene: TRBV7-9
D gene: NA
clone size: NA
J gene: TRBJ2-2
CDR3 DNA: TGTGCCAGCACGGAGGGGGTCGGGGAGCTGTTTTTT
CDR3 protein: CASTEGVGELFF

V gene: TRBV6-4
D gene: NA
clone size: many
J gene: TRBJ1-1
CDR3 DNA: TGTGCCAGCAGTGACGGCCTTCCCGGACAGACGAACACTGAAGCTTTCTTT
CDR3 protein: CASSDGLPGQTNTEAFF

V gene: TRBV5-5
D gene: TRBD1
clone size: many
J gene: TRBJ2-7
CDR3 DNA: TGTGCCAGCAGCTCCTTTGGGACAGGTCGCTACGAGCAGTACTTC
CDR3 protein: CASSSFGTGRYEQYF

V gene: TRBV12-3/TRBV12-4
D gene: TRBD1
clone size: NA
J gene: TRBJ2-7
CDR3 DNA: TGTGCCAGCAGTTTAGGGACAGGGCAGCAGTACTTC
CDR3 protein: CASSLGTGQQYF

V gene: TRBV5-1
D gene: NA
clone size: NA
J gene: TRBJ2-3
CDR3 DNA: TGCGCCAGCAGCTTGGAGGGACGGTACACAGATACGCAGTATTTT
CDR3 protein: CASSLEGRYTDTQYF

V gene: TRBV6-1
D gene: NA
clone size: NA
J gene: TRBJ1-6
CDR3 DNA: TGTGCCAGCAGGCATAGGGACATGGGAAATTCACCCCTCCACTTT
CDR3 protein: CASRHRDMGNSPLHF

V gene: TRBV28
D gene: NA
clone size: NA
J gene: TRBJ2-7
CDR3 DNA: TGTGCCAGCAGTTCCCCCGCAGGCGGAACTTCAAACTTCTACGAGCAGTACTTC
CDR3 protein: CASSSPAGGTSNFYEQYF

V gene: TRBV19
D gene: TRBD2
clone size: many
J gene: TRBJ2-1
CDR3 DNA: TGTGCCAGTAGTATGGGGGCGGGAGGGACCGATGAGCAGTTCTTC
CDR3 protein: CASSMGAGGTDEQFF

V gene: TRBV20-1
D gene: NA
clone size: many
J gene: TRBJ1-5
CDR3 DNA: TGCAGTGCTAGCGGCGGACACAATCAGCCCCAGCATTTT
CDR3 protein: CSASGGHNQPQHF

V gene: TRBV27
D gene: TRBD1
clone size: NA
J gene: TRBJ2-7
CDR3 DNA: TGTGCCAGCAGTCCACACAGGGGCTCCTACGAGCAGTACTTC
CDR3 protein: CASSPHRGSYEQYF

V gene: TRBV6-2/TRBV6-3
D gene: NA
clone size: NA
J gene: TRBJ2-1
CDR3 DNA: TGTGCCAGCAGTTACTCTCTAGGTTTCGAGCAGTTCTTC
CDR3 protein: CASSYSLGFEQFF

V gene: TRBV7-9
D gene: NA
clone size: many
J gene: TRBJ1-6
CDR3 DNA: TGTGCCAGCAGCCTCAGCGCGGGACACCAGGAGGGCTCACCCCTCCACTTT
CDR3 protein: CASSLSAGHQEGSPLHF

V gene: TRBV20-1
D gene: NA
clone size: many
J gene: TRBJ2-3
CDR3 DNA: TGCAGTGCTAGAGATTTCGTCGTTCGGGACACCGGAGTCACAGATACGCAGTATTTT
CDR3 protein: CSARDFVVRDTGVTDTQYF

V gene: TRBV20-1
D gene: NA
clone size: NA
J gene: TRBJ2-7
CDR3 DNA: TGCAGTGCTAGAGCTAGGTACATCCTTACCTACGAGCAGTACTTC
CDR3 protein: CSARARYILTYEQYF

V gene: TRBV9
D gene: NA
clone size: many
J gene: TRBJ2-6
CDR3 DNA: TGTGCCAGCAGCGTAGGCCACTCTGGGGCCAACGTCCTGACTTTC
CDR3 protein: CASSVGHSGANVLTF

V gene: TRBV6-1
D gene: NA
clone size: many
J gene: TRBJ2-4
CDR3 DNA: TGTGCCAGCAGCTGGGGACAAACTGTAGCCAAAAACATTCAGTACTTC
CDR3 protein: CASSWGQTVAKNIQYF

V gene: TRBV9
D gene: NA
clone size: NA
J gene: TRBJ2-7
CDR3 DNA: TGTGCCAGCAGCGTAGGGGGTCGGTTGTCCTCCTACGAGCAGTACTTC
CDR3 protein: CASSVGGRLSSYEQYF

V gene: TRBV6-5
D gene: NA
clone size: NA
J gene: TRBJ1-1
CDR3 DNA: TGTGCCAGCAGTTACTCGCAGGGATCGACCCGTTACACTGAAGCTTTCTTT
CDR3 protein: CASSYSQGSTRYTEAFF

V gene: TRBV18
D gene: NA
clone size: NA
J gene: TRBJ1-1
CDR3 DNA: TGTGCCAGCTCACCATTACAGGGAATTGACACTGAAGCTTTCTTT
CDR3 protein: CASSPLQGIDTEAFF

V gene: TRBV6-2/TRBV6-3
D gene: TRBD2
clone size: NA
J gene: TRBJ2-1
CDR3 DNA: TGTGCCAGCAGTTACCGACTAGCAGCTACAATACGGAATGAGCAGTTCTTC
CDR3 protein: CASSYRLAATIRNEQFF

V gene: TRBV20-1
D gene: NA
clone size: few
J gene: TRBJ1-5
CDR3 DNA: TGCAGTGCTAGTGATCGCAGGGCCCTCAATCAGCCCCAGCATTTT
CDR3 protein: CSASDRRALNQPQHF

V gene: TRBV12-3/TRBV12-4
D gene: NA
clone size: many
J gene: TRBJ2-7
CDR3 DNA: TGTGCCAGCAGTTTTGGGACTTACTCCTACGAGCAGTACTTC
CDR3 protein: CASSFGTYSYEQYF

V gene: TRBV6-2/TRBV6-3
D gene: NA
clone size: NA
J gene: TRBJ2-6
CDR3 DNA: TGTGCCAGCAGGACCACTGGGGCCAACTCCCTGACTTTC
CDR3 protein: CASRTTGANSLTF

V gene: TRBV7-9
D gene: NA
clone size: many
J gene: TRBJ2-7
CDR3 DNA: TGTGCCAGCAGCCCCGGAGGCAACTCCTACGAGCAGTACTTC
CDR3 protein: CASSPGGNSYEQYF

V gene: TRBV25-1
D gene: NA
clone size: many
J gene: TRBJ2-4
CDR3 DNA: TGTGCCAGCAGTGAATCGGGGGAAGCCAAAAACATTCAGTACTTC
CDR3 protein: CASSESGEAKNIQYF

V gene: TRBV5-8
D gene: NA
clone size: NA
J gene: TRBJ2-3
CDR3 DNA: TGTGCCAGCAGCTTGGGGCCAGCCCCTTCGGATACGCAGTATTTT
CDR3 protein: CASSLGPAPSDTQYF

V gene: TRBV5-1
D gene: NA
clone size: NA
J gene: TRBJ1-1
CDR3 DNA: TGCGCCAGCAGGGGAGACGGGCAGTGGACTGAAGCTTTCTTT
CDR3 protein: CASRGDGQWTEAFF